The clone carrying this T cell receptor (beta chain) was seen only a few times. Its antigen is unknown. In the authors' workflow: Differences in CDR3 between clinicopathological groups were drawn on to build a classifier intended to discriminate distant-metastatic papillary thyroid cancer patients. MiXCR was used by TCRdb to re-call the PCR reads. The V and J calls here are based on TCRdb, not the publication. The sample consists of approximately 5,000 clones, around 37% of them appearing once. This entry comes from a study of metastatic and nonmetastatic thyroid tumors. Study details: It was across blood and tumor or nodule tissue from malignant and benign thyroid patients that repertoires were compared. General study findings and limits: The study reportedly found significantly higher TCR beta diversity in malignant thyroid tumors than benign nodules, in blood and tumor.

No treatment had been given to any patient before thyroid surgery. The origin of this receptor is a male donor with papillary thyroid cancer or a benign thyroid nodule (not recorded which). Some clones in this sample may be carry-over from other donors' samples. The sample was tumor tissue.

The chain's CDR3 is CASSEMDTEQHF. CDR3 sequence (DNA): TGTGCCAGCAGTGAAATGGACACCGAGCAGCATTTT. V is TRBV2 and J is TRBJ1-5, with D tentatively TRBD1 (5 bases). CDR3 length: 12 residues. CDR1 is SNHLY, CDR2 FYNNEI, per germline. V lost 2 bases, J lost 13 bases, and 12 bases lay in between.